A single TCR beta chain is shown here with its context. These data are taken from a study of early T cells in non-severe SARS-CoV-2 infection. Via MiXCR, TCRdb re-called the 5' RACE reads, giving one row per CDR3 protein. Counted here are just under 65,000 distinct CDR3 sequences, roughly 9% occurring once; the ten biggest clones make up roughly 12%. CDR1 MNHEY and CDR2 SMNVEV come from the germline V gene (reference sequence). The CDR3 contains 14 residues. Trimming took off 3 bases at V and 0 bases at J, with 9 bases between the two ends. This chain connects TRBV27 to TRBJ2-7; D is unresolved. The receptor comes from an adult who was a healthcare worker with PCR-confirmed SARS-CoV-2 infection or an uninfected control (not recorded which). The sample here was whole blood, taken at baseline. CDR3 sequence (DNA): TGTGCCAGCAGTTTCACGAAGAGCTCCTACGAGCAGTACTTC. The encoded protein is CASSFTKSSYEQYF.